This TCR beta chain appears in the sequencing data of a study of shared T cell receptors in the human thymus. Germline V CDR1 and CDR2: MNHEY, SMNVEV (reference sequence). After removal of 5 bases from V and 1 base from J, the junction contained 9 bases not matched to a gene. There are 17 residues in the CDR3. The table came from immunoSEQ multiplex PCR; TCRdb's copy has only in-frame clones and leaves some out. The table has approximately 400,000 clones, roughly 94% seen once; the top ten hold approximately 0.018%. The V and J genes are TRBV27 and TRBJ2-3; 10 bases line up with TRBD2. The clonotype comes from a human donor. The sequenced sample was thymocytes. The DNA of the CDR3 is TGTGCCAGCAGTCCCCTGGGGCTAGCGGGAGGCACAGATACGCAGTATTTT. It translates to CASSPLGLAGGTDTQYF.